This T cell receptor (beta chain) originates from a study of blood T cells in healthy people across ages. The wider study: When template switching was applied, about one barcoded beta molecule was captured per two T cells.

The V gene's germline CDR1 is SGHRS and CDR2 YFSETQ. V gave up 5 bases and J gave up 0 bases; unmatched junction bases: 13. There are 17 residues in the CDR3. As regards this clonotype: Its antigen is still unknown.

Broader study findings: Older age went with lower TCR beta diversity per million T cells, in a roughly linear way. PBMC samples, being unsorted, prevented any conclusive comparison of naive and antigen-experienced cells.

Through a sample-barcoded 5' primer and a J-beta primer mix, a second PCR was run for roughly 6 to 11 cycles. TCRdb re-called the 5' RACE reads through MiXCR, storing one row per CDR3 protein. The repertoire consists of about 1,400,000 distinct CDR3 sequences, with approximately 63% occurring once and the leading ten covering roughly 7%. Material for sequencing was blood. The rearrangement joins TRBV5-1 to TRBJ1-1; TRBD1 matches 7 bases. The clonotype comes from a young man in good health. The CDR3 reads CASRLEPGQLMNTEAFF. The CDR3 region has the DNA TGCGCCAGCAGACTCGAGCCGGGACAGCTTATGAACACTGAAGCTTTCTTT.